This T cell receptor (beta chain) was recorded in a study of blood T cell repertoires in COVID-19. This CDR3 is built from 15 residues. Germline assignment: CDR1 MDHEN and CDR2 SYDVKM. V shed 7 bases, J shed 1 base, and the junction held 7 bases outside the gene matches. Repertoires were generated with immunoSEQ multiplex PCR, while TCRdb's copy carries only in-frame clones and drops some. This table has roughly 250,000 clones, about 89% appearing once. The chain couples TRBV28 to TRBJ1-5; the match to TRBD1 covers 7 bases. Sequencing input: PBMCs or T cells enriched from blood (not recorded which). The clonotype was recovered from a woman aged 18-29 years who had recovered from COVID-19. CDR3 protein: CASTLRQGSNQPQHF. CDR3 in DNA: TGTGCCAGCACCTTACGACAGGGAAGCAATCAGCCCCAGCATTTT. The entire variable domain, with the rest obtained from reference TRBV28 and TRBJ1-5, is as follows: DVKVTQSSRYLVKRTGEKVFLECVQDMDHENMFWYRQDPGLGLRLIYFSYDVKMKEKGDIPEGYSVSREKKERFSLILESASTNQTSMYLCASTLRQGSNQPQHFGDGTRLSIL.